This is a list of T cell receptor beta chains from one sample in a study of cytomegalovirus exposure and HLA in healthy donors. Generated by immunoSEQ multiplex PCR, the TCRdb table keeps only in-frame clones and is missing some. The table has roughly 220,000 clones, approximately 80% seen once. Specimen: PBMCs. These receptor sequences come from a woman aged 30 to 39 in good health and CMV-seropositive. The CDR3 runs from the conserved cysteine through the conserved F or W. D genes are given only for firm matches. Clone size is not always given. Where it is, it says once, few, many or a class for expanded clones.

D	J	V	size	CDR3	DNA
.	TRBJ1-2	TRBV18	.	CASSRLPQGIYGYTF	TGTGCCAGCTCACGCCTCCCCCAGGGAATCTATGGCTACACCTTC
.	TRBJ2-2	TRBV5-6	.	CASSFLRASSNTGELFF	TGTGCCAGCAGCTTTTTAAGGGCCTCCTCGAACACCGGGGAGCTGTTTTTT
.	TRBJ2-7	TRBV2	.	CASSDRTVEQYF	TGTGCCAGCAGTGATAGGACAGTCGAGCAGTACTTC
.	TRBJ1-4	TRBV6-1	.	CASSLNRGYNEKLFF	TGTGCCAGCAGTCTGAACCGGGGCTATAATGAAAAACTGTTTTTT
.	TRBJ1-2	TRBV6-5	once	CASSYGPRSNYGYTF	TGTGCCAGCAGCTATGGGCCCAGGTCTAACTATGGCTACACCTTC
.	TRBJ2-5	TRBV29-1	.	CSVVWGNQETQYF	TGCAGCGTTGTCTGGGGGAACCAAGAGACCCAGTACTTC
TRBD1	TRBJ1-5	TRBV6-6	few	CASSMDRGRFNQPQHF	TGTGCCAGCAGTATGGACAGGGGACGCTTCAATCAGCCCCAGCATTTT
TRBD1	TRBJ1-1	TRBV4-2	once	CASSQQQGASLEAFF	TGTGCCAGCAGCCAACAACAGGGGGCGTCCCTTGAAGCTTTCTTT
.	TRBJ2-2	TRBV9	.	CASSPRPGELFF	TGTGCCAGCAGCCCCCGTCCCGGGGAGCTGTTTTTT
.	TRBJ2-7	TRBV10-3	.	CAINNPGRGPYEQYF	TGTGCCATCAATAACCCTGGGCGGGGTCCCTACGAGCAGTACTTC
.	TRBJ1-5	TRBV6-7	.	CASSYSAGPQHF	TGTGCCAGCAGTTACTCTGCGGGGCCCCAGCATTTT
.	TRBJ1-3	TRBV6-1	.	CASSEDAEAYSGNTIYF	TGTGCCAGCAGTGAAGATGCGGAAGCCTACTCTGGAAACACCATATATTTT
.	TRBJ1-5	TRBV6-5	.	CASSPPTGQPQHF	TGTGCCAGCAGCCCCCCGACCGGACAGCCCCAGCATTTT
TRBD2	TRBJ2-7	TRBV6-1	once	CASSVIPGTSGYYEQYF	TGTGCCAGCAGTGTAATCCCCGGGACTAGCGGCTACTACGAGCAGTACTTC
.	TRBJ1-1	TRBV27	.	CASSLSPGLNTEAFF	TGTGCCAGCAGTTTATCCCCAGGTCTTAACACTGAAGCTTTCTTT
.	TRBJ1-1	TRBV30	.	CAWSSVYNTEAFF	TGTGCCTGGAGCAGCGTATACAACACTGAAGCTTTCTTT
TRBD1	TRBJ2-1	TRBV7-8	.	CASSPRTGYNEQFF	TGTGCCAGCAGCCCCCGGACAGGCTACAATGAGCAGTTCTTC
.	TRBJ1-2	TRBV27	.	CASSLSGRYYGYTF	TGTGCCAGCAGTTTATCAGGACGGTACTATGGCTACACCTTC
.	TRBJ2-7	TRBV6-5	.	CASSYADSTYEQYF	TGTGCCAGCAGTTATGCCGACAGCACCTACGAGCAGTACTTC
TRBD1	TRBJ1-2	TRBV30	few	CACQQGAGGYTF	TGTGCCTGTCAACAGGGGGCGGGTGGCTACACCTTC
.	TRBJ1-1	TRBV28	.	CASSEGNRAQAFF	TGTGCCAGCAGTGAGGGAAATCGCGCGCAAGCTTTCTTT
TRBD1	TRBJ2-2	TRBV18	.	CASSPDRDTGELFF	TGTGCCAGCTCACCGGACAGGGATACCGGGGAGCTGTTTTTT
.	TRBJ2-3	TRBV6-6	.	CASSYSRAGIADTQYF	TGTGCCAGCAGTTACTCGAGGGCAGGCATAGCGGATACGCAGTATTTT
.	TRBJ2-7	TRBV13	.	CASSFSIQSFPYEQYF	TGTGCCAGCAGTTTTTCAATCCAATCTTTTCCCTACGAGCAGTACTTC
.	TRBJ1-1	TRBV9	.	CASSPPRGGTEAFF	TGTGCCAGCAGCCCCCCCAGGGGTGGCACTGAAGCTTTCTTT
.	TRBJ2-6	TRBV5-1	.	CASSPREGNSGANVLTF	TGCGCCAGCAGCCCCAGGGAAGGGAACTCTGGGGCCAACGTCCTGACTTTC